This T cell receptor beta chain is drawn from a study of T cell repertoires in cytomegalovirus infection. On the study more broadly: Recently identified HLA-C-restricted and well-studied HLA-B-restricted CMV epitopes were used. Both CMV infection and a matching HLA type were indicated by public TCR beta signatures. Study-wide results and caveats: Clonotypes of TCR beta that were HLA-C-restricted and CMV-specific dominated the ex vivo response. Summed frequency of public TCR beta families distinguished CMV carriers with the relevant HLA.

In TCRdb, the reads were re-called with MiXCR into one record per CDR3 protein. The sample consists of 650,000 to 900,000 distinct CDR3 sequences, over 25% of them appearing once. Concerning this clonotype: What it recognizes is unknown.

This clonotype was sampled from a human donor in good health (CMV status not recorded). Some clones in this sample may be carry-over from other donors' samples. The sample consisted of cultured CD8+ T cells from PBMCs, taken from culture after CMV antigen stimulation.

The CDR3 protein is CSAALTDTQYF. The CDR3 coding sequence is TGCAGTGCCGCACTCACAGATACGCAGTATTTT. This chain joins TRBV20-1 and TRBJ2-3; no definite D call. CDR3 length equals 11 residues. V was shortened by 6 bases and J by 2 bases, with 6 bases between the two germline ends. The germline V gene encodes CDR1 DFQATT and CDR2 SNEGSKA (reference sequence).